The rows below give T cell receptor beta chains drawn from one sample of a study of read filtering for tumor transcriptome and immune sequencing. MiXCR, applied by TCRdb to the reads, yields one record per CDR3 protein. Here the sample spans about 61,000 distinct CDR3 sequences, roughly 19% being singletons. Sequencing input: a population of CD138-negative cells sorted from bone marrow. Every receptor here comes from a donor aged 40 or older with multiple myeloma. Both conserved end residues are part of each CDR3. D genes are given only for firm matches. The size field is filled for only some rows; it gives once, few, many or a size class.

CASSLGGTGITDTQYF,TGCGCCAGCAGCTTGGGTGGGACCGGCATCACAGATACGCAGTATTTT,TRBJ2-3,.,.,TRBV5-1
CASSLVLTGELFF,TGTGCCAGCAGTTTAGTTTTAACCGGGGAGCTGTTTTTT,TRBJ2-2,.,.,TRBV6-2/TRBV6-3
CASSFGTAIAKNIQYF,TGTGCCAGCAGTTTCGGTACAGCCATAGCCAAAAACATTCAGTACTTC,TRBJ2-4,.,.,TRBV27
CASSLNSGPYEQYF,TGTGCCAGCAGTTTAAATAGCGGACCCTACGAGCAGTACTTC,TRBJ2-7,.,.,TRBV12-3/TRBV12-4
CASSPPQPSGNTIYF,TGTGCCAGCTCACCCCCGCAGCCCTCTGGAAACACCATATATTTT,TRBJ1-3,many,.,TRBV18
CASKEREGYRNEQFF,TGTGCCAGCAAAGAGCGGGAGGGCTATCGGAATGAGCAGTTCTTC,TRBJ2-1,many,TRBD2,TRBV14
CASSGDSNEQFF,TGTGCCAGCAGTGGAGACAGCAATGAGCAGTTCTTC,TRBJ2-1,few,.,TRBV2
CASCQGVGDQPQHF,TGTGCCAGCTGTCAGGGGGTGGGGGATCAGCCCCAGCATTTT,TRBJ1-5,many,TRBD1,TRBV28
CASSQDPLGGGNTGELFF,TGTGCCAGCAGCCAAGATCCTCTCGGCGGGGGTAACACCGGGGAGCTGTTTTTT,TRBJ2-2,.,TRBD2,TRBV3-1
CASSLEVSQPQHF,TGTGCCAGCAGTTTAGAAGTGAGTCAGCCCCAGCATTTT,TRBJ1-5,few,.,TRBV12-3/TRBV12-4
CATDTGTGRSIQYF,TGTGCCACCGACACCGGGACGGGTCGGAGCATTCAGTACTTC,TRBJ2-4,few,.,TRBV24-1
CASSDHGQGNTGELFF,TGTGCCAGCAGTGATCATGGACAGGGTAACACCGGGGAGCTGTTTTTT,TRBJ2-2,few,TRBD1,TRBV6-5
CASSYSPSGLNEQFF,TGTGCCAGCAGTTACTCCCCTTCGGGGTTGAATGAGCAGTTCTTC,TRBJ2-1,.,.,TRBV6-2/TRBV6-3
CATSDAGMSKNIQYF,TGTGCCACCAGTGATGCAGGGATGTCCAAAAACATTCAGTACTTC,TRBJ2-4,many,.,TRBV24-1
CASSVENRETQYF,TGTGCCAGCAGCGTAGAGAATAGGGAGACCCAGTACTTC,TRBJ2-5,many,.,TRBV9
CASSPPPVADTEAFF,TGTGCCAGCAGCCCGCCCCCGGTAGCGGACACTGAAGCTTTCTTT,TRBJ1-1,many,.,TRBV7-9
CASSIVDSNQPQHF,TGTGCCAGTAGTATCGTAGATAGCAATCAGCCCCAGCATTTT,TRBJ1-5,.,.,TRBV19
CSAAPTSGNTIYF,TGCAGCGCCGCACCTACGTCTGGAAACACCATATATTTT,TRBJ1-3,.,.,TRBV29-1
CAIKGAGVGETQYF,TGTGCCATCAAAGGAGCGGGGGTCGGTGAGACCCAGTACTTC,TRBJ2-5,.,TRBD2,TRBV12-3/TRBV12-4
CASSFNTDTQYF,TGCGCCAGCAGCTTTAATACAGATACGCAGTATTTT,TRBJ2-3,many,.,TRBV5-1
CSAIRDRGNEQYF,TGCAGTGCGATAAGGGACAGGGGTAACGAGCAGTACTTC,TRBJ2-7,few,TRBD1,TRBV20-1
CSSPGVYNEQFF,TGCAGCTCCCCGGGAGTGTACAATGAGCAGTTCTTC,TRBJ2-1,many,.,TRBV29-1
CASGSGGGELFF,TGTGCTAGTGGTTCAGGGGGGGGGGAGCTGTTTTTT,TRBJ2-2,many,.,TRBV12-5
CASTRGSGADTQYF,TGTGCCAGCACGAGAGGTAGCGGCGCAGATACGCAGTATTTT,TRBJ2-3,.,.,TRBV12-3/TRBV12-4
CASSNQGTGELFF,TGTGCCAGTAGTAACCAGGGCACCGGGGAGCTGTTTTTT,TRBJ2-2,many,.,TRBV19
CASSLKGAGKTQYF,TGTGCCAGCAGCCTAAAGGGGGCAGGGAAGACCCAGTACTTC,TRBJ2-5,many,TRBD1,TRBV12-3/TRBV12-4
CSAAPTGGSNQPQHF,TGCAGTGCTGCACCGACAGGGGGCAGCAATCAGCCCCAGCATTTT,TRBJ1-5,.,TRBD1,TRBV20-1
CASRDRGLVEKLFF,TGTGCCAGCAGGGACAGGGGGCTTGTTGAAAAACTGTTTTTT,TRBJ1-4,.,TRBD1,TRBV2
CSVDLAGRRSREQYF,TGCAGCGTTGACCTAGCGGGGCGGCGATCGCGAGAGCAGTACTTC,TRBJ2-7,many,TRBD2,TRBV29-1
CALAAGKYNEQFF,TGTGCCCTCGCCGCGGGGAAGTACAATGAGCAGTTCTTC,TRBJ2-1,.,.,TRBV10-3
CASSWQGRETQYF,TGTGCCAGCAGTTGGCAGGGTCGGGAGACCCAGTACTTC,TRBJ2-5,.,.,TRBV3-1
CSVLGYNEQFF,TGCAGCGTTTTGGGCTACAATGAGCAGTTCTTC,TRBJ2-1,many,.,TRBV29-1
CSVRPTASAFF,TGCAGTGTTAGGCCGACAGCTTCGGCTTTCTTT,TRBJ1-1,many,.,TRBV20-1
CSAPPGTAKTYEQYF,TGCAGTGCCCCTCCGGGGACAGCCAAAACCTACGAGCAGTACTTC,TRBJ2-7,.,TRBD1,TRBV20-1
CASSQGAGPRGEQFF,TGTGCCAGCAGCCAAGGAGCGGGACCTAGGGGTGAGCAGTTCTTC,TRBJ2-1,many,TRBD2,TRBV3-1
CASSPRGGRETQYF,TGTGCCAGCAGCCCTCGGGGAGGCCGCGAGACCCAGTACTTC,TRBJ2-5,many,.,TRBV6-5
CASSLPVMRGRDTQYF,TGTGCCAGCAGCTTACCGGTAATGAGGGGGAGAGATACGCAGTATTTT,TRBJ2-3,many,.,TRBV7-8
CASTGQVMNTEAFF,TGTGCCAGCACTGGACAGGTCATGAACACTGAAGCTTTCTTT,TRBJ1-1,few,TRBD1,TRBV18
CASSLTGDQPQHF,TGTGCCAGCAGCCTGACAGGGGATCAGCCCCAGCATTTT,TRBJ1-5,many,TRBD1,TRBV7-9
CSVQGLAGTGELFF,TGCAGCGTCCAGGGACTAGCGGGGACCGGGGAGCTGTTTTTT,TRBJ2-2,many,TRBD2,TRBV29-1
CSAIDRMSGDTQYF,TGCAGTGCTATAGACAGGATGTCTGGTGATACGCAGTATTTT,TRBJ2-3,many,.,TRBV20-1
CASSFVGEKLFF,TGTGCCAGCAGCTTTGTTGGCGAAAAACTGTTTTTT,TRBJ1-4,many,.,TRBV7-9
CASKARAYNEQFF,TGTGCCAGTAAGGCGAGGGCCTACAATGAGCAGTTCTTC,TRBJ2-1,.,.,TRBV19
CASSRDTTLNYGYTF,TGTGCCAGCAGCCGAGACACAACTCTTAACTATGGCTACACCTTC,TRBJ1-2,many,.,TRBV7-2
CASSLGLGGAETQYF,TGTGCCAGCAGCTTAGGGTTAGGGGGCGCAGAGACCCAGTACTTC,TRBJ2-5,many,TRBD1,TRBV11-2
CASSYPAGGTGSEQFF,TGTGCCAGCAGTTACCCAGCGGGAGGTACCGGGAGTGAGCAGTTCTTC,TRBJ2-1,.,TRBD2,TRBV6-6
CASSHTSDTQYF,TGCGCCAGCAGCCACACTAGCGATACGCAGTATTTT,TRBJ2-3,many,.,TRBV5-1